A selection of T cell receptor beta chains follows, all from one sample in a study of cytomegalovirus exposure and HLA in healthy donors. Some clones are missing from TCRdb's copy, which holds only in-frame ones; the method was immunoSEQ multiplex PCR. The sample table includes tens of thousands of clones. The specimen was PBMCs. The receptor source for this set is a man between 35 and 55 years old in good health and CMV-seronegative. The CDR3 runs from the conserved cysteine through the conserved F or W. A D gene is named only where the DNA matches it firmly.

d_gene: NA
len: 17
v_gene: TRBV5-1
j_gene: TRBJ2-6
CDR3aa: CASSLLPGNSGANVLTF
CDR3nt: TGCGCCAGCAGCTTGCTTCCGGGAAACTCTGGGGCCAACGTCCTGACTTTC

d_gene: NA
len: 14
v_gene: TRBV28
j_gene: TRBJ2-5
CDR3aa: CASSVTQGSETQYF
CDR3nt: TGTGCCAGCAGTGTGACCCAAGGGAGCGAGACCCAGTACTTC

d_gene: NA
len: 16
v_gene: TRBV4-2
j_gene: TRBJ2-7
CDR3aa: CASSSHSVQGAYEQYF
CDR3nt: TGTGCCAGCAGCTCACATTCAGTACAGGGCGCCTACGAGCAGTACTTC

d_gene: TRBD1
len: 15
v_gene: TRBV11-1
j_gene: TRBJ2-7
CDR3aa: CASSFTGTGNYEQYF
CDR3nt: TGTGCCAGCAGCTTTACCGGGACAGGTAACTACGAGCAGTACTTC

d_gene: TRBD2
len: 15
v_gene: TRBV28
j_gene: TRBJ2-3
CDR3aa: CASSAPGTRSDTQYF
CDR3nt: TGTGCCAGCAGTGCTCCCGGGACTAGGTCGGATACGCAGTATTTT

d_gene: TRBD1
len: 14
v_gene: TRBV5-1
j_gene: TRBJ2-2
CDR3aa: CASSGQGNTGELFF
CDR3nt: TGCGCCAGCAGCGGACAGGGGAACACCGGGGAGCTGTTTTTT

d_gene: TRBD1
len: 15
v_gene: TRBV30
j_gene: TRBJ1-3
CDR3aa: CAWSADRGSGNTIYF
CDR3nt: TGTGCCTGGAGCGCGGACAGGGGGAGTGGAAACACCATATATTTT

d_gene: NA
len: 15
v_gene: TRBV10-2
j_gene: TRBJ1-5
CDR3aa: CASSAGGTGNQPQHF
CDR3nt: TGCGCCAGCAGTGCCGGTGGTACAGGGAATCAGCCCCAGCATTTT

d_gene: NA
len: 13
v_gene: TRBV19
j_gene: TRBJ1-1
CDR3aa: CASSMTKNTEAFF
CDR3nt: TGTGCCAGTAGTATGACAAAGAACACTGAAGCTTTCTTT

d_gene: NA
len: 15
v_gene: TRBV29-1
j_gene: TRBJ2-2
CDR3aa: CSVKRETGNTGELFF
CDR3nt: TGCAGCGTCAAAAGGGAGACAGGGAACACCGGGGAGCTGTTTTTT

d_gene: TRBD1
len: 14
v_gene: TRBV13
j_gene: TRBJ1-1
CDR3aa: CASSSRQGNTEAFF
CDR3nt: TGTGCCAGCAGCAGCAGACAGGGGAACACTGAAGCTTTCTTT

d_gene: TRBD1
len: 13
v_gene: TRBV11-2
j_gene: TRBJ2-2
CDR3aa: CASSYRGTGELFF
CDR3nt: TGTGCCAGCAGTTACAGGGGAACCGGGGAGCTGTTTTTT

d_gene: NA
len: 13
v_gene: TRBV2
j_gene: TRBJ1-1
CDR3aa: CASSEEENTEAFF
CDR3nt: TGTGCCAGCAGTGAGGAGGAGAACACTGAAGCTTTCTTT

d_gene: NA
len: 14
v_gene: TRBV6-4
j_gene: TRBJ2-5
CDR3aa: CASRDSKGKETQYF
CDR3nt: TGTGCCAGCAGGGACAGTAAGGGGAAAGAGACCCAGTACTTC

d_gene: NA
len: 13
v_gene: TRBV7-9
j_gene: TRBJ1-6
CDR3aa: CASRGGQNSPLHF
CDR3nt: TGTGCCAGCAGGGGAGGTCAAAATTCACCCCTCCACTTT

d_gene: NA
len: 13
v_gene: TRBV9
j_gene: TRBJ1-4
CDR3aa: CASSPMGGEKLFF
CDR3nt: TGTGCCAGCAGCCCCATGGGGGGTGAAAAACTGTTTTTT

d_gene: TRBD2
len: 15
v_gene: TRBV7-3
j_gene: TRBJ2-7
CDR3aa: CASSFSGGGPYEQYF
CDR3nt: TGTGCCAGCAGCTTTAGCGGGGGGGGTCCCTACGAGCAGTACTTC

d_gene: NA
len: 14
v_gene: TRBV6-1
j_gene: TRBJ1-2
CDR3aa: CASSEVTIDSGYTF
CDR3nt: TGTGCCAGCAGTGAAGTGACGATAGACTCGGGCTACACCTTC

d_gene: NA
len: 15
v_gene: TRBV28
j_gene: TRBJ1-5
CDR3aa: CASSLSGSGNQPQHF
CDR3nt: TGTGCCAGCAGTTTATCGGGGTCGGGCAATCAGCCCCAGCATTTT

d_gene: NA
len: 14
v_gene: TRBV9
j_gene: TRBJ2-2
CDR3aa: CASSVSGDTGELFF
CDR3nt: TGTGCCAGCAGCGTATCAGGGGACACCGGGGAGCTGTTTTTT

d_gene: NA
len: 14
v_gene: TRBV6-1
j_gene: TRBJ1-4
CDR3aa: CASRGGGYNEKLFF
CDR3nt: TGTGCCAGCAGAGGCGGGGGGTATAATGAAAAACTGTTTTTT

d_gene: NA
len: 14
v_gene: TRBV28
j_gene: TRBJ1-1
CDR3aa: CASSRDHPVGEAFF
CDR3nt: TGTGCCAGCAGTCGGGATCATCCGGTGGGTGAAGCTTTCTTT

d_gene: TRBD1
len: 17
v_gene: TRBV30
j_gene: TRBJ2-6
CDR3aa: CAWYRDRGREGANVLTF
CDR3nt: TGTGCCTGGTACCGGGACAGGGGGCGAGAAGGGGCCAACGTCCTGACTTTC

d_gene: TRBD1
len: 15
v_gene: TRBV5-1
j_gene: TRBJ1-6
CDR3aa: CASSSSGTENSPLHF
CDR3nt: TGCGCCAGCAGCTCATCCGGGACAGAGAATTCACCCCTCCACTTT

d_gene: NA
len: 15
v_gene: TRBV5-1
j_gene: TRBJ1-1
CDR3aa: CASSLLNQGLSEAFF
CDR3nt: TGCGCCAGCAGCTTGTTAAATCAGGGGTTGTCTGAAGCTTTCTTT

d_gene: NA
len: 13
v_gene: TRBV12-5
j_gene: TRBJ1-2
CDR3aa: CASGLVPGFGYTF
CDR3nt: TGTGCTAGTGGTTTGGTACCCGGGTTTGGCTACACCTTC

d_gene: NA
len: 13
v_gene: TRBV7-3
j_gene: TRBJ2-5
CDR3aa: CASSLSSQETQYF
CDR3nt: TGTGCCAGCAGTTTATCCAGTCAAGAGACCCAGTACTTC

d_gene: TRBD1
len: 13
v_gene: TRBV7-2
j_gene: TRBJ1-1
CDR3aa: CASSLVQGVEAFF
CDR3nt: TGTGCCAGCAGCTTAGTGCAGGGGGTAGAAGCTTTCTTT

d_gene: NA
len: 15
v_gene: TRBV5-1
j_gene: TRBJ2-3
CDR3aa: CASSLASLSTDTQYF
CDR3nt: TGCGCCAGCAGCTTGGCCTCCCTTAGCACAGATACGCAGTATTTT

d_gene: NA
len: 13
v_gene: TRBV30
j_gene: TRBJ2-1
CDR3aa: CAWSRQGGSEQFF
CDR3nt: TGTGCCTGGAGTAGGCAGGGGGGTAGTGAGCAGTTCTTC

d_gene: NA
len: 16
v_gene: TRBV30
j_gene: TRBJ1-1
CDR3aa: CAWSRGGLSGRTEAFF
CDR3nt: TGTGCCTGGAGTCGGGGTGGCTTATCAGGGAGGACTGAAGCTTTCTTT

d_gene: NA
len: 15
v_gene: TRBV11-2
j_gene: TRBJ2-7
CDR3aa: CASSLAGAGVDEQYF
CDR3nt: TGTGCCAGCAGCTTAGCAGGCGCAGGGGTCGACGAGCAGTACTTC

d_gene: TRBD2
len: 15
v_gene: TRBV6-5
j_gene: TRBJ2-3
CDR3aa: CASSFRPGGSDTQYF
CDR3nt: TGTGCCAGCAGTTTCAGACCGGGGGGTTCCGATACGCAGTATTTT

d_gene: NA
len: 11
v_gene: TRBV6-6
j_gene: TRBJ2-2
CDR3aa: CASSRSGELFF
CDR3nt: TGTGCCAGCAGCAGGTCCGGGGAGCTGTTTTTT